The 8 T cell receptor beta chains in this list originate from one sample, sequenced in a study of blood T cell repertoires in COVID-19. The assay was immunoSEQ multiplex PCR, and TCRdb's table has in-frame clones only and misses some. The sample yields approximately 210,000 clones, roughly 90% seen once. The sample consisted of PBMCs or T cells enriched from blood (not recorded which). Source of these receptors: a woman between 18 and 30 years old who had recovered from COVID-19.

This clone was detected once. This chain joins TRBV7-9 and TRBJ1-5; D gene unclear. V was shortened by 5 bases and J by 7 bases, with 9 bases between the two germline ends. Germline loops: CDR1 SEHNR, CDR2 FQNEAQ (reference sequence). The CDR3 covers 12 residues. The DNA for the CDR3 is TGTGCCAGCAGCCCATCCGGGCAGCCCCAGCATTTT. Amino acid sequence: CASSPSGQPQHF.

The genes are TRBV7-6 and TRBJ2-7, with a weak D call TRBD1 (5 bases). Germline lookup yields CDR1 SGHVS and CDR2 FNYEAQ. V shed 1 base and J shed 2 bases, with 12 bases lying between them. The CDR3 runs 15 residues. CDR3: CASSLEDTSTYEQYF. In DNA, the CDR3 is TGTGCCAGCAGCTTAGAGGACACGTCAACCTACGAGCAGTACTTC.

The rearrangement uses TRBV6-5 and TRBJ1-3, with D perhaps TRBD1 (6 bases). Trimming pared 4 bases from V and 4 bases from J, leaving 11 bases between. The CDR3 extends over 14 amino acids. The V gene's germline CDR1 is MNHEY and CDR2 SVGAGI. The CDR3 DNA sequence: TGTGCCAGCAGTTCAGGGGTTTACGGAAACACCATATATTTT. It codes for CASSSGVYGNTIYF.

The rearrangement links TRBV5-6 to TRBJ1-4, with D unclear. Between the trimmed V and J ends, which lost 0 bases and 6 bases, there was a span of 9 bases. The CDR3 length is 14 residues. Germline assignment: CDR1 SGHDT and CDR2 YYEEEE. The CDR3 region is CASSLVGGDEKLFF. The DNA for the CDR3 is TGTGCCAGCAGCTTGGTGGGTGGAGATGAAAAACTGTTTTTT.

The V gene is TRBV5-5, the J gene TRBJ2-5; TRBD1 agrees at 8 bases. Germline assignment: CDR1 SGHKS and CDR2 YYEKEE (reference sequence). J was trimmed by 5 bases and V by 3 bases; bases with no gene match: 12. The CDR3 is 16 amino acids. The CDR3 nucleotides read TGTGCCAGCAGCTCTAAAAGGACAGGGTTGGTGGAGACCCAGTACTTC. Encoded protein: CASSSKRTGLVETQYF. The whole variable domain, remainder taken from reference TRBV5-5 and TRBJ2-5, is DAGVTQSPTHLIKTRGQQVTLRCSPISGHKSVSWYQQVLGQGPQFIFQYYEKEERGRGNFPDRFSARQFPNYSSELNVNALLLGDSALYLCASSSKRTGLVETQYFGPGTRLLVL.

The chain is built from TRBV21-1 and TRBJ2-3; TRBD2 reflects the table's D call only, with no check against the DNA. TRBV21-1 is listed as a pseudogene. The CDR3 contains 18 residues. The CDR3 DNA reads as TGTGCCAGCAGCGGAACCGGGACTCAACACTTGATCACAGATACGCAGTATTTT. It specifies CASSGTGTQHLITDTQYF.

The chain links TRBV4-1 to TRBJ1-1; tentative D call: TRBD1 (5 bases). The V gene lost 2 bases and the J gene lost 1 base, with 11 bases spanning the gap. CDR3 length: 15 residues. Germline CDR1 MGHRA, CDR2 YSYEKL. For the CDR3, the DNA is TGCGCCAGCAGCCAAAGAACAGGTACGAACACTGAAGCTTTCTTT. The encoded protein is CASSQRTGTNTEAFF.

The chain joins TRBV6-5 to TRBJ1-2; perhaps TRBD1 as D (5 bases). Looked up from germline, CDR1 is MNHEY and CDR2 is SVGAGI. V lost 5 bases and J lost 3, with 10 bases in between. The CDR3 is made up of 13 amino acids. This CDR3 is CASSSGTDYGYTF. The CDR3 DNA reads TGTGCCAGCAGTAGCGGGACCGACTATGGCTACACCTTC.